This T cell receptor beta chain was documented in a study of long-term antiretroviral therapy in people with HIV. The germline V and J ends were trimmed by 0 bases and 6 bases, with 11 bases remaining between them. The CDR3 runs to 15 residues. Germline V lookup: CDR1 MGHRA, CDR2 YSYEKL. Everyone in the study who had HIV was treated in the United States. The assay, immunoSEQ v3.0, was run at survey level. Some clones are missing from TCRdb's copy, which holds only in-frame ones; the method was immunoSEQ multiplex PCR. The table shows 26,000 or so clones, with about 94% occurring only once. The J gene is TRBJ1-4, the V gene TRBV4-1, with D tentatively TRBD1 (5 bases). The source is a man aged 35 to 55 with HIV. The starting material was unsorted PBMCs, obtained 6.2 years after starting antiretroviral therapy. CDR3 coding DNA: TGCGCCAGCAGCCAAGATCAGGGTTTTGATGAAAAACTGTTTTTT. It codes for CASSQDQGFDEKLFF.